The clone carrying this T cell receptor (beta chain) was counted between two and nine times. The sample is drawn from a study of blood T cells in healthy people across ages. The individuals who served as donors were healthy Caucasians living in Russia, aged about 6 to 95. PCR was performed a second time for about 7 to 11 cycles using a sample-barcoded 5' primer and a J-beta primer mix. TCRdb independently ran MiXCR on the 5' RACE reads; one entry per CDR3 protein. The sample yields around 780,000 distinct CDR3 sequences, about 26% seen once. V lost 0 bases, J lost 5 bases, and 2 bases stayed unmatched. The germline V gene has CDR1 SGHRS and CDR2 YFSETQ. The CDR3 contains 15 residues. These data are also associated with another study on T cells of mothers and their children. According to that study: A few mothers and their six children, all healthy Caucasians, donated.

The J gene is TRBJ2-1, the V gene TRBV5-1; 10 bases match TRBD2. This TCR came from a boy younger than 18 in good health. Input material: blood. For the CDR3, the DNA is TGCGCCAGCAGCTTGGATACTAGCGGGAACAATGAGCAGTTCTTC. It translates to CASSLDTSGNNEQFF.